Below are 5 T cell receptor beta chains sequenced from a single sample in a study of blood T cell repertoires in COVID-19 (dated by TCRdb to 2018 to 2021). Libraries were constructed by the immunoSEQ multiplex PCR assay. TCRdb provides this immuneACCESS table in a form limited to in-frame rearrangements. Some clones are lacking; in checked studies, under half of them reflect an unresolved V gene, and why the rest are absent is not known. Recorded for this sample are about 140,000 clones; around 73% of them occurred a single time. Jointly, the top ten make up over 5% of the sample. Source material: PBMCs or T cells enriched from blood (not recorded which). The receptors stem from a woman between 45 and 65 years old who had recovered from COVID-19.

In its sample, this clone was seen a few times. The chain recombines TRBV2 with TRBJ2-1; 8 bases match TRBD1. CDR1 is SNHLY, CDR2 FYNNEI, per germline. CDR3 length equals 14 residues. With V trimmed by 8 bases and J by 5 bases, 8 bases remained unmatched. The CDR3 sequence is CASSMQGADNEQFF. CDR3 coding DNA: TGTGCCAGCTCTATGCAGGGGGCGGACAATGAGCAGTTCTTC.

This CDR3 reads CASSDDSGGPYNEQFF. The CDR3 DNA reads TGTGCCAGCAGTGATGATAGCGGGGGGCCCTACAATGAGCAGTTCTTC. The J gene is TRBJ2-1, the V gene TRBV2; the match to TRBD2 covers 10 bases. The ends lost 3 bases at V and 2 bases at J; junction bases unmatched: 4. This CDR3 has 16 residues. From germline, CDR1 is SNHLY and CDR2 FYNNEI. The variable domain in full, with the rest retrieved from reference TRBV2 and TRBJ2-1, is EPEVTQTPSHQVTQMGQEVILRCVPISNHLYFYWYRQILGQKVEFLVSFYNNEISEKSEIFDDQFSVERPDGSNFTLKIRSTKLEDSAMYFCASSDDSGGPYNEQFFGPGTRLTVL.

The chain couples TRBV4-2 to TRBJ1-5; 10 positions agree with TRBD1. This CDR3 spans 19 amino acids. V was pared by 0 bases and J by 5 bases, with 13 bases of the junction left unmatched. Germline CDR1 is LGHNA and CDR2 is YNFKEQ. The CDR3 coding sequence is TGTGCCAGCAGCCAAGATCTGGCTAGGGACAGGGGACCTCATCAGCCCCAGCATTTT. This sequence encodes CASSQDLARDRGPHQPQHF.

This sequence joins TRBV7-2 and TRBJ1-1; perhaps TRBD1 as D (5 bases). Trimming shortened V by 5 bases and J by 0 bases, and 16 bases separated the two germline ends. This CDR3 region has 16 residues. Germline V gene sequence: CDR1 SGHTA, CDR2 FQGNSA. The CDR3 is CASSQYLRAMNTEAFF. In DNA form, the CDR3 reads TGTGCCAGCAGCCAATACCTCAGGGCGATGAACACTGAAGCTTTCTTT.

V is TRBV6-5 and J is TRBJ2-5; 9 bases are shared with TRBD1. Germline V gene data show CDR1 as MNHEY and CDR2 as SVGAGI. V lost 4 bases to trimming and J lost 6 bases; unmatched junction nucleotides: 6. CDR3 length: 14 residues. The CDR3 sequence: CASSSQGARQTQYF. The CDR3 DNA is TGTGCCAGCAGTTCACAGGGGGCGCGGCAGACCCAGTACTTC.